This entry is about one T cell receptor (beta chain). This specimen belongs to a study of blood T cell repertoires in COVID-19. The overall study: Acute-phase and convalescent COVID-19 samples originated in the United States, Italy and Spain.

The CDR3 sequence is 15 residues long. The ends were cut back, 4 bases at V and 6 bases at J, with 18 bases in the middle. Germline V gene sequence: CDR1 LGHNA, CDR2 YNFKEQ. Assay: immunoSEQ multiplex PCR; the TCRdb copy retains only in-frame clones and omits some. The table lists 150,000 or so clones, around 81% of them singletons. This TCR came from a human donor in a cohort sampled during active COVID-19. The specimen sequenced was peripheral blood. This rearrangement joins TRBV4-2 to TRBJ1-2; unclear D gene. CDR3 region: CASSPALERLNGYTF. Written as DNA, the CDR3 is TGTGCCAGCAGCCCAGCTTTGGAGAGACTGAATGGCTACACCTTC.